One and the same sample provided the 31 T cell receptor beta chains below, sequenced in a study of cytomegalovirus exposure and HLA in healthy donors. PCR employed 60 Vbeta and 13 Jbeta primers. Repertoires were generated with immunoSEQ multiplex PCR, while TCRdb's copy carries only in-frame clones and drops some. The data contain about 110,000 clones, more than 60% of them singletons. The sequenced sample consisted of PBMCs. These receptors originate from a middle-aged man in good health and CMV-seronegative.

The gene calls are TRBV7-8 and TRBJ2-1; D is uncertain. V shed 0 bases and J shed 4 bases, with 10 bases lying between them. Per the germline V gene, CDR1 is SGHVS and CDR2 is FQNEAQ. The CDR3 is 15 amino acids. In nucleotides, the CDR3 is TGTGCCAGCAGCTTAGCTTCTAACAGTTACAATGAGCAGTTCTTC. Amino acid sequence: CASSLASNSYNEQFF.

The chain employs TRBV7-9 and TRBJ2-1, with D perhaps TRBD1 (6 bases). V was pared by 0 bases and J by 9 bases, with 18 bases between. Germline V gene sequence: CDR1 SEHNR, CDR2 FQNEAQ (reference sequence). The CDR3 extends over 16 amino acids. CDR3 bases: TGTGCCAGCAGCTTAGCGCCACAGGGTGGATTGGCTGAGCAGTTCTTC. This sequence encodes CASSLAPQGGLAEQFF. Complete variable domain (other parts from reference TRBV7-9 and TRBJ2-1): DTGVSQNPRHKITKRGQNVTFRCDPISEHNRLYWYRQTLGQGPEFLTYFQNEAQLEKSRLLSDRFSAERPKGSFSTLEIQRTEQGDSAMYLCASSLAPQGGLAEQFFGPGTRLTVL.

This clone was detected only once. The chain employs TRBV6-1 and TRBJ2-7; D may be TRBD1 (5 bases). The CDR3 loop spans 14 amino acids. Germline V gene data show CDR1 as MNHNS and CDR2 as SASEGT. V was shortened by 6 bases and J by 3 bases, with 15 bases between the two germline ends. The CDR3 DNA follows: TGTGCCAGCAGAGAAAGGGGTCGCGGCTACGAGCAGTACTTC. Residues: CASRERGRGYEQYF.

This chain uses TRBV7-2 with TRBJ2-3; D perhaps matches TRBD2 (6 bases). The V end lost 6 bases, the J end lost 0 bases, and 13 bases lay between the germline ends. Germline-derived CDR1 and CDR2 are SGHTA and FQGNSA. The CDR3 contains 15 residues. CDR3 coding DNA: TGTGCCAGCAGTTCCGGGACTGTTAGCACAGATACGCAGTATTTT. It codes for CASSSGTVSTDTQYF.

The J gene is TRBJ2-7, the V gene TRBV11-2, with D tentatively TRBD1 (7 bases). Germline CDR1 and CDR2: SGHAT and FQNNGV. CDR3 length: 16 amino acids. V was shortened by 5 bases and J by 5 bases, with 22 bases between the two germline ends. The CDR3 sequence is CASSTYGRQGADEQYF. The CDR3 bases are TGTGCCAGCAGCACCTACGGGAGACAGGGTGCTGACGAGCAGTACTTC.

Worth noting for this clone: The junction shows a germline mismatch at one end, possibly a read error. The chain joins TRBV5-6 to TRBJ2-7, with a weak D call TRBD1 (6 bases). Germline CDR1 reads SGHDT; CDR2 reads YYEEEE. The CDR3 runs to 14 residues. CDR3 residues: CAGSKRTDSYEQYF. The CDR3 DNA reads TGTGCCGGCAGCAAGAGGACAGACTCCTACGAGCAGTACTTC.

V gene TRBV5-1 combines with J gene TRBJ2-7; TRBD1 might be the D (6 bases). This CDR3 has 14 residues. Trimming cost V 4 bases and J 3 bases, with 14 bases left between them. Germline V CDR1 and CDR2: SGHRS, YFSETQ. The CDR3 region is CASSPVTGDYEQYF. The DNA of the CDR3 is TGCGCCAGCAGCCCAGTGACAGGAGACTACGAGCAGTACTTC.

The V and J genes are TRBV6-6 and TRBJ2-3; D might be TRBD1 (6 bases). The CDR3 spans 14 residues. The V end lost 5 bases, the J end lost 2 bases, and 11 bases lay between the germline ends. Germline CDR1 is MNHNY and CDR2 is SVGAGI (reference sequence). Here the CDR3 DNA reads TGTGCCAGCAGTACGGACAGATTCACAGATACGCAGTATTTT. It is translated as CASSTDRFTDTQYF.

The chain joins TRBV5-6 to TRBJ2-7; no clear D. Germline CDR1 and CDR2: SGHDT and YYEEEE. This CDR3 contains 13 residues. V was pared by 4 bases and J by 2 bases, with 10 bases between. Written as DNA, the CDR3 is TGTGCCAGCAGCCCCGTCGGAGCCTACGAGCAGTACTTC. Its translation: CASSPVGAYEQYF.

The V and J genes are TRBV6-1 and TRBJ2-5, with D hard to call. Trimming removed 4 bases at V and 1 base at J, with 7 bases between. The CDR3 covers 13 residues. The germline V gene encodes CDR1 MNHNS and CDR2 SASEGT. The CDR3 is CASSATPQETQYF. The DNA for the CDR3 is TGTGCCAGCAGTGCTACCCCCCAAGAGACCCAGTACTTC.

V gene TRBV11-2 combines with J gene TRBJ1-5; 8 positions agree with TRBD1. Trimming at V came to 3 bases and at J to 9 bases, leaving 4 bases not matched to a gene. The germline V gene encodes CDR1 SGHAT and CDR2 FQNNGV. The CDR3 loop spans 13 amino acids. The CDR3 protein is CASSFRQGTPQHF. Written as DNA, the CDR3 is TGTGCCAGCAGCTTTCGACAGGGGACGCCCCAGCATTTT.

Concerning this clone itself: In the same sample, other DNA sequences code for this CDR3. The CDR3 reads CASSATGGNQPQHF. The CDR3 DNA sequence: TGTGCCAGCAGCGCGACAGGGGGCAATCAGCCCCAGCATTTT. The chain links TRBV2 to TRBJ1-5; 8 bases are shared with TRBD1. CDR1 and CDR2 (germline): SNHLY, FYNNEI. This CDR3 region has 14 residues. Trimming removed 6 bases from V and 2 bases from J; junction bases left unmatched: 3. Full variable domain (remainder filled in from reference TRBV2 and TRBJ1-5): EPEVTQTPSHQVTQMGQEVILRCVPISNHLYFYWYRQILGQKVEFLVSFYNNEISEKSEIFDDQFSVERPDGSNFTLKIRSTKLEDSAMYFCASSATGGNQPQHFGDGTRLSIL.

The chain links TRBV2 to TRBJ2-6; 9 nucleotides line up with TRBD1. V trimming: 7 bases; J trimming: 0 bases; junction bases outside the gene matches: 10. CDR1 SNHLY and CDR2 FYNNEI come from the germline V gene. This CDR3 is built from 18 residues. DNA for the CDR3: TGTGCCAGCACCACACAGGGGGCGCGACACTCTGGGGCCAACGTCCTGACTTTC. Protein: CASTTQGARHSGANVLTF. Complete variable domain (other parts from reference TRBV2 and TRBJ2-6): EPEVTQTPSHQVTQMGQEVILRCVPISNHLYFYWYRQILGQKVEFLVSFYNNEISEKSEIFDDQFSVERPDGSNFTLKIRSTKLEDSAMYFCASTTQGARHSGANVLTFGAGSRLTVL.

This sequence joins TRBV20-1 and TRBJ2-1; a possible D gene is TRBD2 (7 bases). Trimming shortened V by 4 bases and J by 10 bases, and 11 bases separated the two germline ends. CDR1 is DFQATT, CDR2 SNEGSKA, per germline (reference sequence). This CDR3 region has 11 residues. For the CDR3, the DNA is TGCAGTGCTAAGGGGGGGCGGGAGCAGTTCTTC. Encoded protein: CSAKGGREQFF.

This clone was recorded a few times. The chain carries TRBV18 and TRBJ2-7, with TRBD2 as a possible D gene (7 bases). Between the trimmed V and J ends, which lost 3 bases and 4 bases, there was a span of 10 bases. The CDR3 is 13 residues long. Germline V gene sequence: CDR1 KGHSH, CDR2 LQKENI. CDR3 sequence: CASSPGGPYEQYF. The DNA for the CDR3 is TGTGCCAGCTCACCGGGGGGGCCTTACGAGCAGTACTTC.

This clone was counted a few times. The rearrangement uses TRBV19 and TRBJ1-1; D is unresolved. V dropped 4 bases and J dropped 8 bases, with 26 bases sitting between them. CDR3 length: 17 amino acids. Germline assignment: CDR1 LNHDA and CDR2 SQIVND (reference sequence). CDR3 DNA sequence: TGTGCCAGTAGTAATGGTGGTGACTGGGAGATCTCAGAAGAAGCTTTCTTT. Protein sequence: CASSNGGDWEISEEAFF.

This clone has more than one count but fewer than ten. V gene TRBV6-5 combines with J gene TRBJ1-1; 7 bases are a match to TRBD1. The V gene end was trimmed by 5 bases and the J gene end by 7 bases; junction bases not matched to a gene: 10. This CDR3 has 14 residues. Germline V gene lookup returns CDR1 MNHEY and CDR2 SVGAGI. CDR3 nucleotide sequence: TGTGCCAGCAGTCCCACAGGGGTCGTCGGTGAAGCTTTCTTT. This gives the protein CASSPTGVVGEAFF.

V usage is TRBV7-2 and J usage is TRBJ2-2, with 11 positions matching TRBD2. Germline assignment: CDR1 SGHTA and CDR2 FQGNSA. This CDR3 contains 15 residues. V lost 4 bases to trimming and J lost 7 bases; unmatched junction nucleotides: 5. The CDR3, as DNA: TGTGCCAGCAGCTCTAGCGGGGGGCACGGCGGGGAGCTGTTTTTT. The encoded protein is CASSSSGGHGGELFF.

This chain connects TRBV6-6 to TRBJ2-5; TRBD2 agrees at 7 bases. The J call is in doubt because the DNA end fits TRBJ2-7 better. The CDR3 runs to 15 residues. Looked up from germline, CDR1 is MNHNY and CDR2 is SVGAGI (reference sequence). CDR3 in amino acids: CASSPALGGSYEQYF. In DNA, the CDR3 is TGTGCCAGCAGTCCGGCTCTGGGAGGGTCCTACGAGCAGTACTTC.

The V call is TRBV2, the J call TRBJ2-5; 7 positions match TRBD1. The better agreement between TRBJ2-7 and the DNA end casts doubt on the J call. CDR1 and CDR2 from the germline V gene are SNHLY and FYNNEI. The CDR3 has 15 residues. The CDR3 DNA is TGTGCCAGCAGGACAGACAGGGCACCCCTTTACGAGCAGTACTTC. Amino acids: CASRTDRAPLYEQYF.

V gene TRBV6-5 combines with J gene TRBJ1-5; possibly TRBD1 for D (6 bases). Germline loops: CDR1 MNHEY, CDR2 SVGAGI. V lost 5 bases and J lost 3, with 11 bases in between. The CDR3 is 14 residues long. In DNA form, the CDR3 reads TGTGCCAGCAGTACCGGGACATACAATCAGCCCCAGCATTTT. Translated: CASSTGTYNQPQHF.

The chain recombines TRBV19 with TRBJ2-7; 9 bases fit TRBD1. Germline trimming cut 4 bases from V and 4 bases from J; bases unmatched to any gene: 8. Germline V gives CDR1 LNHDA, CDR2 SQIVND (reference sequence). The CDR3 loop spans 15 amino acids. CDR3 sequence reads: CASSKQGATTYEQYF. CDR3 nucleotide sequence: TGTGCCAGTAGTAAACAGGGGGCGACGACGTACGAGCAGTACTTC.

The chain joins TRBV18 to TRBJ1-5; D is unresolved. Trimming shortened V by 2 bases and J by 3 bases, and 5 bases separated the two germline ends. CDR3 length: 13 residues. In germline, CDR1 is KGHSH, CDR2 LQKENI. The CDR3 region has the DNA TGTGCCAGCTCACCAGAGCCCAATCAGCCCCAGCATTTT. Translated, it gives CASSPEPNQPQHF. The entire variable domain, with the rest obtained from reference TRBV18 and TRBJ1-5, is as follows: NAGVMQNPRHLVRRRGQEARLRCSPMKGHSHVYWYRQLPEEGLKFMVYLQKENIIDESGMPKERFSAEFPKEGPSILRIQQVVRGDSAAYFCASSPEPNQPQHFGDGTRLSIL.

The genes are TRBV6-5 and TRBJ2-1; possibly TRBD1 for D (6 bases). Germline V lookup: CDR1 MNHEY, CDR2 SVGAGI. The CDR3 consists of 14 residues. Trimming pared 6 bases from V and 4 bases from J, leaving 13 bases between. The CDR3 nucleotides read TGTGCCAGCAGATCACAGGGCCCGTACAATGAGCAGTTCTTC. This gives the protein CASRSQGPYNEQFF.

This clone was counted once. J is TRBJ2-5 and V is TRBV10-1; maybe TRBD2 (5 bases). V lost 4 bases and J lost 1, with 7 bases in between. The CDR3 sequence is 13 residues long. The germline gives CDR1 WNHNN, CDR2 SYGVQD (reference sequence). The DNA for the CDR3 is TGCGCCAGCAGTGTGGCGGGCCAAGAGACCCAGTACTTC. Translation: CASSVAGQETQYF.

The V gene is TRBV29-1, the J gene TRBJ2-1, with 7 bases lining up with TRBD1. The CDR3 loop spans 12 amino acids. Germline assignment: CDR1 SQVTM and CDR2 ANQGSEA. Trimming removed 3 bases from V and 7 bases from J; junction bases left unmatched: 3. The CDR3 protein is CSVDSGGNEQFF. CDR3 sequence (DNA): TGCAGCGTTGACTCAGGGGGTAATGAGCAGTTCTTC.

V gene TRBV4-1 combines with J gene TRBJ1-2, with TRBD1 identical over 8 bases. Germline values: CDR1 MGHRA, CDR2 YSYEKL. The CDR3 sequence is 16 residues long. The J segment lost 5 bases and the V segment lost 0 bases, leaving 8 bases of the junction unmatched. The CDR3 protein is CASSQDRTGRVYGYTF. The CDR3 DNA reads TGCGCCAGCAGCCAAGACAGGACAGGGAGGGTTTATGGCTACACCTTC.

This clone was counted only a few times. V usage is TRBV7-8 and J usage is TRBJ2-2; maybe TRBD2 (5 bases). Trimming stripped 1 base from V and 7 bases from J, with 13 bases between. The CDR3 covers 15 residues. CDR1 SGHVS and CDR2 FQNEAQ come from the germline V gene. CDR3 nucleotide sequence: TGTGCCAGCAGCTTAGAAAGTCACCGGGGCGGGGAGCTGTTTTTT. Translation: CASSLESHRGGELFF.

The chain combines TRBV10-3 with TRBJ2-7; tentatively, D is TRBD2 (6 bases). Looked up from germline, CDR1 is ENHRY and CDR2 is SYGVKD. V was clipped by 0 bases and J by 0 bases, with 12 bases between them. This CDR3 is 16 amino acids long. The CDR3 DNA is TGTGCCATCAGTGAGTCGGGAGGCTTAGTCTCCTACGAGCAGTACTTC. Translated: CAISESGGLVSYEQYF.

A few counts support this clone. The CDR3 region has the DNA TGTGCCAGCAGCTCCAATCACCGGGATATGAACACTGAAGCTTTCTTT. Translation gives CASSSNHRDMNTEAFF. V is TRBV7-6 and J is TRBJ1-1; D gene unclear. The V end was cut by 4 bases, the J end by 0 bases, with 15 bases between. Germline assignment: CDR1 SGHVS and CDR2 FNYEAQ. The CDR3 is 16 residues long.

V and J are TRBV12-5 and TRBJ1-5, with 9 bases matching TRBD1. Germline CDR1 LGHNT, CDR2 FRNRAP. V was pared by 2 bases and J by 7 bases, with 6 bases of the junction left unmatched. This CDR3 region has 15 residues. The CDR3 reads CASGLPTGGRQPQHF. The CDR3 bases are TGTGCTAGTGGTTTGCCCACAGGGGGCCGACAGCCCCAGCATTTT. Full variable domain (remainder filled in from reference TRBV12-5 and TRBJ1-5): DARVTQTPRHKVTEMGQEVTMRCQPILGHNTVFWYRQTMMQGLELLAYFRNRAPLDDSGMPKDRFSAEMPDATLATLKIQPSEPRDSAVYFCASGLPTGGRQPQHFGDGTRLSIL.